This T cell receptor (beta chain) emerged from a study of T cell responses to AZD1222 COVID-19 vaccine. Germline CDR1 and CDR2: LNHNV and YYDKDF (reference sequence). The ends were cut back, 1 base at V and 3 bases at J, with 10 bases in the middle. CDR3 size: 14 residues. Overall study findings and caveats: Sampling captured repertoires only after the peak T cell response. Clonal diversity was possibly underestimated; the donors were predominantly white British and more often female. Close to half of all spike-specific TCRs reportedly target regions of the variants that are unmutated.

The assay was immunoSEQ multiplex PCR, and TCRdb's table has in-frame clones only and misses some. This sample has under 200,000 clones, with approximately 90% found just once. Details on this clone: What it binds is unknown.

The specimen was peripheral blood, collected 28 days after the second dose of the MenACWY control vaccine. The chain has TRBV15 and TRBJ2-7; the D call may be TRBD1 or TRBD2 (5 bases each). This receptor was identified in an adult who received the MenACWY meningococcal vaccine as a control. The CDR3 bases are TGTGCCACCAGCAGAGGGGACCGAGACTACGAGCAGTACTTC. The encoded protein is CATSRGDRDYEQYF.